This T cell receptor beta chain was retrieved from a study of T cell responses to AZD1222 COVID-19 vaccine. Study conclusions and caveats: Unmutated variant regions are reportedly the target of nearly half of TCRs that are spike-specific. Sampling that yielded the repertoires occurred only after the peak T cell response.

As to this clone: Its antigen is not known.

The CDR3 is 15 residues long. The germline gives CDR1 MGHDK, CDR2 SYGVNS. V was pared by 3 bases and J by 9 bases, with 8 bases of the junction left unmatched. The repertoire was sequenced with immunoSEQ multiplex PCR; TCRdb's copy has only in-frame clones and lacks some. The sample records 90,000 to 120,000 clones, about 94% being singletons. The chain joins TRBV25-1 to TRBJ2-1, with TRBD2 matching 10 bases. Sequencing used peripheral blood, obtained on day 0 of AZD1222 vaccination. The TCR originated in an adult in good health. This chain's CDR3 is CASSDRLAGEGEQFF. The CDR3 DNA follows: TGTGCCAGCAGTGATCGGCTAGCGGGAGAAGGTGAGCAGTTCTTC.